Shown below are 9 T cell receptor beta chains from a single sample sequenced in a study of multiple sclerosis patients with progressive multifocal leukoencephalopathy (dated by TCRdb to about 2019). Library method: the immunoSEQ multiplex PCR assay. TCRdb mirrors the immuneACCESS table, restricted to in-frame sequences. Some clones are absent from its copies; in checked studies, under half trace to an unresolved V gene, and the reason for the others is unknown. Recorded for this sample are 25,000 to 30,000 clones; 88% of them occurred a single time. Of the sample, around 0.96% falls within the top ten clones. The time point tag for this specimen amounts to: before natalizumab initiation. Sequencing was done on a sample of PBMCs. The receptors originated from a human donor with multiple sclerosis.

The chain joins TRBV7-6 to TRBJ1-5; 7 positions agree with TRBD1. Looked up from germline, CDR1 is SGHVS and CDR2 is FNYEAQ. The CDR3 covers 14 residues. The V gene end was trimmed by 5 bases and the J gene end by 1 base; junction bases not matched to a gene: 2. In nucleotides, the CDR3 is TGTGCCAGCAGCGCAGGGGGAAGCAATCAGCCCCAGCATTTT. The encoded protein is CASSAGGSNQPQHF.

This clone was counted between two and nine times. The rearrangement uses TRBV6-4 and TRBJ2-5; D ambiguous. The germline CDR1 and CDR2 sequences are MRHNA and SNTAGT. The ends were cut back, 8 bases at V and 11 bases at J, with 21 bases in the middle. This CDR3 contains 13 residues. The DNA for the CDR3 is TGTGCCAGCTCCGCTGATCCTTGGACCTTACAGTACTTC. Translation: CASSADPWTLQYF.

The rearrangement joins TRBV6-6 to TRBJ1-4, with D possibly being TRBD1 (5 bases). This CDR3 region has 15 residues. V was shortened by 2 bases and J by 3 bases, with 10 bases between the two germline ends. Germline V gives CDR1 MNHNY, CDR2 SVGAGI (reference sequence). The CDR3 DNA reads as TGTGCCAGCAGTTACGGAGGACACGCTAATGAAAAACTGTTTTTT. This translates into CASSYGGHANEKLFF.

This rearrangement joins TRBV9 to TRBJ2-5, with D possibly being TRBD1 or TRBD2 (5 bases each). V shed 4 bases and J shed 0 bases, with 19 bases lying between them. Germline loops: CDR1 SGDLS, CDR2 YYNGEE. The CDR3 is made up of 17 amino acids. The CDR3 nucleotides are TGTGCCAGCAGCCTGAGGGGAGTCACCACGTACCAAGAGACCCAGTACTTC. This gives the protein CASSLRGVTTYQETQYF.

The CDR3: CASSSTDSDSTDTQYF. The CDR3 nucleotides are TGTGCCAGCAGCTCGACCGACAGCGATAGCACAGATACGCAGTATTTT. V usage is TRBV13 and J usage is TRBJ2-3, with TRBD1 as a possible D gene (5 bases). The V end was cut by 4 bases, the J end by 0 bases, with 14 bases between. This CDR3 spans 16 amino acids. Germline CDR1 is PRHDT and CDR2 is FYEKMQ (reference sequence).

This sequence joins TRBV7-9 and TRBJ1-1, with TRBD1 as a possible D gene (5 bases). CDR3 size: 16 residues. Germline CDR1 reads SEHNR; CDR2 reads FQNEAQ (reference sequence). V lost 5 bases and J lost 0, with 16 bases in between. This chain's CDR3 is CASSPGRSPMNTEAFF. The CDR3 coding sequence is TGTGCCAGCAGCCCGGGACGGAGCCCTATGAACACTGAAGCTTTCTTT.

This chain links TRBV5-4 with TRBJ2-1; TRBD2 agrees at 8 bases. Looked up from germline, CDR1 is SGHNT and CDR2 is YYREEE (reference sequence). The ends lost 5 bases at V and 0 bases at J; junction bases unmatched: 7. This CDR3 region has 16 residues. CDR3 amino acids: CASRLGGASSYNEQFF. CDR3 bases: TGTGCCAGCAGACTCGGGGGGGCCAGCTCCTACAATGAGCAGTTCTTC. The full variable domain, its missing parts supplied by reference TRBV5-4 and TRBJ2-1, is ETGVTQSPTHLIKTRGQQVTLRCSSQSGHNTVSWYQQALGQGPQFIFQYYREEENGRGNFPPRFSGLQFPNYSSELNVNALELDDSALYLCASRLGGASSYNEQFFGPGTRLTVL.

The chain has TRBV28 and TRBJ2-5; D perhaps matches TRBD2 (7 bases). Trimming stripped 5 bases from V and 4 bases from J, with 23 bases between. The CDR3 loop spans 17 amino acids. Per the germline V gene, CDR1 is MDHEN and CDR2 is SYDVKM. DNA for the CDR3: TGTGCCAGCAGTCTATCCCAACCGGGGGGCTGGGGAGAGACCCAGTACTTC. Translation: CASSLSQPGGWGETQYF.

V and J are TRBV4-3 and TRBJ1-3; D call uncertain. V shed 0 bases and J shed 2 bases, with 14 bases lying between them. This CDR3 spans 17 amino acids. Germline loops: CDR1 LGHNA, CDR2 YSLEER. The chain's CDR3 is CASSQESWVLAGNTIYF. DNA for the CDR3: TGCGCCAGCAGCCAAGAGTCATGGGTACTCGCTGGAAACACCATATATTTT.